This T cell receptor (beta chain) was retrieved from a study of regulatory T cells in long-lasting Graves disease. V gave up 2 bases and J gave up 4 bases, with 11 bases separating them. The CDR3 has 14 residues. The germline CDR1 and CDR2 sequences are SNHLY and FYNNEI. This clonotype was picked up many times. Construction of the TCR beta libraries employed iRepertoire HTBI primers in conjunction with Arm-PCR of CDR3 regions. A single record per CDR3 protein comes from TCRdb applying MiXCR to the multiplex PCR reads. The sample holds some 330,000 distinct CDR3 sequences; less than 30% are singletons and the top ten take 25% to 30%. Regarding time point: persistent/refractory GD, antithyroid drugs over 5 years with positive TRAb. RNA isolated from PBMCs was used to make the TCR library.

Source: peripheral blood mononuclear cells (PBMCs), taken when the disease was refractory, from a patient treated with antithyroid drugs. The genes are TRBV2 and TRBJ1-2; the D gene is possibly TRBD1 (5 bases). The TCR sequence derives from a woman in her thirties or forties with Graves disease. This CDR3 reads CASSEFGTGYGYTF. CDR3 bases: TGTGCCAGCAGTGAATTCGGGACGGGCTATGGCTACACCTTC.